The clone carrying this T cell receptor (beta chain) was seen a single time. The data were obtained in a study of OX40 agonist ivuxolimab in advanced cancers. Trimming at V came to 0 bases and at J to 10 bases, leaving 3 bases not matched to a gene. The germline CDR1 and CDR2 sequences are SGHNT and YYREEE (reference sequence). The CDR3 contains 12 residues. The table came from immunoSEQ multiplex PCR; TCRdb's copy has only in-frame clones and leaves some out. The table shows 50,000 to 60,000 clones, with roughly nine tenths occurring only once. The clonotype originates from an adult with an advanced solid tumor such as melanoma, head and neck, liver or kidney cancer. The material was CD4+ or CD8+ T cells sorted from blood, obtained in a trial of the OX40 agonist ivuxolimab. The chain employs TRBV5-4 and TRBJ2-7, with 8 bases that match TRBD2. The CDR3 DNA follows: TGTGCCAGCAGCTTGGGAAGCGGGAGACAGTACTTC. Protein product: CASSLGSGRQYF.